This T cell receptor beta chain was retrieved from a study of T cells in Graves' hyperthyroidism and ophthalmopathy. Trimming took 6 bases from V and 5 from J, leaving 7 bases between them. The CDR3 sequence is 11 residues long. The V gene's germline CDR1 is MNHNS and CDR2 SASEGT. Broader study findings: Appearing also in blood were most of the thyroid clonotypes expanded above 0.001.

This clonotype appeared many times. Its antigen is unidentified. Researchers amplified the TCR beta CDR3 regions from RNA transcripts. In the first-round RT-PCR of the TCR CDR3, the HTBI primer set was used. TCRdb re-analysed the multiplex PCR reads in MiXCR, keeping a single row per CDR3 protein. The table shows 350,000 or so distinct CDR3 sequences, with roughly 20% occurring only once. The sample taken for sequencing was blood. The rearrangement uses TRBV6-1 and TRBJ1-1; D is undetermined. The sequence derives from a woman between 40 and 50 years old with Graves' ophthalmopathy. The CDR3 region is CASRGKTEAFF. DNA for the CDR3: TGTGCCAGCAGGGGGAAGACTGAAGCTTTCTTT.